Each of the 4 T cell receptor beta chains below was sequenced from the same sample in a study of T cells in Graves' hyperthyroidism and ophthalmopathy. The CDR3 regions of TCR beta were amplified from RNA transcripts. Researchers ran a first-round RT-PCR on the TCR CDR3 using the HTBI primer set. Using its own MiXCR run on the multiplex PCR reads, TCRdb lists one record per CDR3 protein. The table lists hundreds of thousands of distinct CDR3 sequences, about 20% of them singletons, with 3.7% in the top ten. The sample was blood. These receptors came from a woman between 18 and 29 years old with Graves' hyperthyroidism.

CDR3 sequence (DNA): TGTGCCAGCAGCCCGAGGGAATCCTATGGCTACACCTTC. It is translated as CASSPRESYGYTF. V gene TRBV7-2 combines with J gene TRBJ1-2; D remains unclear. The CDR3 has 13 residues. Trimming took 5 bases from V and 4 from J, leaving 11 bases between them. Germline-derived CDR1 and CDR2 are SGHTA and FQGNSA.

This clonotype was detected many times. V usage is TRBV12-3 or TRBV12-4 and J usage is TRBJ1-1, with D perhaps TRBD1 (6 bases). This CDR3 is 14 amino acids long. V gave up 1 base and J gave up 5 bases, with 11 bases separating them. The CDR3 protein is CASSLGQGSTEAFF. Written as DNA, the CDR3 is TGTGCCAGCAGTTTAGGCCAGGGGAGTACTGAAGCTTTCTTT.

V is TRBV6-5 and J is TRBJ1-5; 10 positions agree with TRBD1. The CDR3 extends over 16 amino acids. With V trimmed by 6 bases and J by 4 bases, 9 bases remained unmatched. The V gene's germline CDR1 is MNHEY and CDR2 SVGAGI. The CDR3 bases are TGTGCCAGCAGATACACCGGGACAGGGGAAAATCAGCCCCAGCATTTT. It translates to CASRYTGTGENQPQHF.

Ten or more counts support this clonotype. The gene calls are TRBV12-3 or TRBV12-4 and TRBJ2-7; maybe TRBD1 (6 bases). The V end lost 3 bases, the J end lost 4 bases, and 19 bases lay between the germline ends. The CDR3 extends over 16 amino acids. The CDR3 nucleotides are TGTGCCAGCAGTTTCTGGGGTGAACAGGGTCTATACGAGCAGTACTTC. Its translation is CASSFWGEQGLYEQYF.